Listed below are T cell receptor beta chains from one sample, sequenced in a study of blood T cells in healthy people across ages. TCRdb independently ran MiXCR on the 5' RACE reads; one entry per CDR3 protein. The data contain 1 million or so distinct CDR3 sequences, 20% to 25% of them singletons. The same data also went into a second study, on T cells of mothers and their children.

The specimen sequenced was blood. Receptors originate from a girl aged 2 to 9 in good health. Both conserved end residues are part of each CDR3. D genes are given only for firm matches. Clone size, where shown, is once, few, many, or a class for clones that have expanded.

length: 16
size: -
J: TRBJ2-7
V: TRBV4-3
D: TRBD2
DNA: TGCGCCAGCAGTAGCGGGGGCCTCAAAGGGATAGACGAGCAGTACTTC
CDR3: CASSSGGLKGIDEQYF

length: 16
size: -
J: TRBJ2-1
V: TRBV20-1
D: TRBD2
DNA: TGCAGTGCTAGTGACTACGGGACTAGCCCCTACAATGAGCAGTTCTTC
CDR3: CSASDYGTSPYNEQFF

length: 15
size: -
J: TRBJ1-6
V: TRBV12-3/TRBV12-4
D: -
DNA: TGTGCCAGCAGTTTATGGGGACCGGATAATTCACCCCTCCACTTT
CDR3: CASSLWGPDNSPLHF

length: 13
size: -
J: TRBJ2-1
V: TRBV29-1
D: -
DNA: TGCAGCGTTGAAGGAGTTCCAGGGGATGAGCAGTTCTTC
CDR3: CSVEGVPGDEQFF

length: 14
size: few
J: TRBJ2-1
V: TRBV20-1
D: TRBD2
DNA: TGCAGTGTTAGAGGGATAGCGGGACTCAATGAGCAGTTCTTC
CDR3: CSVRGIAGLNEQFF

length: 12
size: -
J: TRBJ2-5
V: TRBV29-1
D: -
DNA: TGCAGCGTTTCGGCAGGGTCGGAGACCCAGTACTTC
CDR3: CSVSAGSETQYF

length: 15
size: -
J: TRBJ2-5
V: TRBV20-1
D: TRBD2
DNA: TGCAGTGCTAGAGAACTAGCGGCAGGGTGGGAGACCCAGTACTTC
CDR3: CSARELAAGWETQYF

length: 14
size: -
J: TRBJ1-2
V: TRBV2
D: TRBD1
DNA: TGTGCCAGCGATAACGGGACAGCTATTTATGGCTACACCTTC
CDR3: CASDNGTAIYGYTF

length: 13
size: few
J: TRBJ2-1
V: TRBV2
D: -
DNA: TGTGCCAGACAGGCCACAGGGAACAATGAGCAGTTCTTC
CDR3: CARQATGNNEQFF

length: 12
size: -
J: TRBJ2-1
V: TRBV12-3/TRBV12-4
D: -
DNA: TGTGCCAGCACCCTTTGGGGGGTCCCAGTGATCTTC
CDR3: CASTLWGVPVIF

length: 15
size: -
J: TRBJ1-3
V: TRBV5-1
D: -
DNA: TGCGCCAGCAGCTTGGACAGTTTCTCTGGAAACACCATATATTTT
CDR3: CASSLDSFSGNTIYF

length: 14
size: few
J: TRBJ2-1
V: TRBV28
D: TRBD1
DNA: TGTGCCAGCAGACCCGGGACAGGGGTCAATGAGCAGTTCTTC
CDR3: CASRPGTGVNEQFF

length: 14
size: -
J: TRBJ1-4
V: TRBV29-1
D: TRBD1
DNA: TGCAGCGTTGGGCTCTGGACAGGGGGAGAAAAACTGTTTTTT
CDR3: CSVGLWTGGEKLFF

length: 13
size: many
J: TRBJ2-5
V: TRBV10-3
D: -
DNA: TGTGCCATCAGCCGCGGCTCCCAAGAGACCCAGTACTTC
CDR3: CAISRGSQETQYF

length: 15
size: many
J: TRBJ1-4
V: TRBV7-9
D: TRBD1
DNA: TGTGCCAGCAGCGCCCCGGGACAGGGGTATGAAAAACTGTTTTTT
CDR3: CASSAPGQGYEKLFF

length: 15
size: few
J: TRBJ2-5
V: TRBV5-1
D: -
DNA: TGCGCCAGCAGCTCCACAGGGGACTACCAAGAGACCCAGTACTTC
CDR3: CASSSTGDYQETQYF

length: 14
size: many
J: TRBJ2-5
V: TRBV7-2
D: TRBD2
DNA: TGTGCCAGCAGCTTACTGGGAGGGGAGGAGACCCAGTACTTC
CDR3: CASSLLGGEETQYF

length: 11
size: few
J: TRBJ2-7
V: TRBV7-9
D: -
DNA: TGTGCCAGCATGGGACCTTACGAGCAGTACTTC
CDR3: CASMGPYEQYF

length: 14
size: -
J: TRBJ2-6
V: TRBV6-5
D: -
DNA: TGTGCCAGCAGGAGAGTCTCTGGGGCCAACGTCCTGACTTTC
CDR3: CASRRVSGANVLTF

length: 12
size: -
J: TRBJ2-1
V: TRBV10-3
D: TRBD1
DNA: TGTGCCATCAGCAGACAGGGTAATGAGCAGTTCTTC
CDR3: CAISRQGNEQFF

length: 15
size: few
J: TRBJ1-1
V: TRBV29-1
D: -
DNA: TGCAGCGTTGAAGATCTAGGGGTTCTCGACACTGAAGCTTTCTTT
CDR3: CSVEDLGVLDTEAFF

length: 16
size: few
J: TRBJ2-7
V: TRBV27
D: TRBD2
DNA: TGTGCCAGCAGTTTTTGGGGCGGGAGTTCTATTTACGAGCAGTACTTC
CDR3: CASSFWGGSSIYEQYF

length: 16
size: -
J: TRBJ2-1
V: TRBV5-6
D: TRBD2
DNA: TGTGCCAGCAGCTTAGGAGTAGCGGGAGGGTCGGGTGAGCAGTTCTTC
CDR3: CASSLGVAGGSGEQFF

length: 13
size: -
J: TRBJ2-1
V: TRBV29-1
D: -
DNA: TGCAGCGGGTCTAAATTGTTAGACAATGAGCAGTTCTTC
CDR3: CSGSKLLDNEQFF

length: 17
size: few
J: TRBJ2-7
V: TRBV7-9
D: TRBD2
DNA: TGTGCCAGCAGCTTGCCGGGACTAGCGGGGGATCCTTACGAGCAGTACTTC
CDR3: CASSLPGLAGDPYEQYF

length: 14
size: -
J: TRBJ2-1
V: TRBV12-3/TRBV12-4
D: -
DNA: TGTGCCAGCAGTCCGAGGCCGAGGGAGCATGAGCAGTTCTTC
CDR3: CASSPRPREHEQFF

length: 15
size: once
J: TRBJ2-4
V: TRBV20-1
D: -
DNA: TGCAGTGCTAGGCAGGGGACTTTTGCCAAAAACATTCAGTACTTC
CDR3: CSARQGTFAKNIQYF

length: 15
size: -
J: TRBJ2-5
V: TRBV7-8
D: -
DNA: TGTGCCAGCAGCTCTCCGGGGCTTCTACCGGGGGAGCAGTACTTC
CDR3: CASSSPGLLPGEQYF

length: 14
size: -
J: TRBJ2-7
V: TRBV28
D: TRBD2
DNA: TGTGCCAGCAGCCTCGGGGGAGGGACCTGCGAGCAGTACTTC
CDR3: CASSLGGGTCEQYF

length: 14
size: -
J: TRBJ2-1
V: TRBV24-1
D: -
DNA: TGTGCCACCAGTGGCGGGGCAGGCTACAATGAGCAGTTCTTC
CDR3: CATSGGAGYNEQFF

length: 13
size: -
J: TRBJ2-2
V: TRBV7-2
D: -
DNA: TGTGCCAGCAGCCACGGTGGGGCCGGGGAGCTGTTTTTT
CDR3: CASSHGGAGELFF

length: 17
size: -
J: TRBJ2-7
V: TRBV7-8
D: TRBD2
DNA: TGTGCCAGCAGCTTATTAGGGGGGAGGCTAGCGGGACCCGAGCAGTACTTC
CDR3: CASSLLGGRLAGPEQYF

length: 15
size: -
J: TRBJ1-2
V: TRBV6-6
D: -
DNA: TGTGCCAGCAGTTACTTCGGGTCCGCCGGCACTGGCTACACCTTC
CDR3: CASSYFGSAGTGYTF

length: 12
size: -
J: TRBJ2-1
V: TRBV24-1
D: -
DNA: TGTGCCACCAGTGTGAGGGGCAATGAGCAGTTCTTC
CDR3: CATSVRGNEQFF

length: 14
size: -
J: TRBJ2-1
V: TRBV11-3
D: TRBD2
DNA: TGTGCCAGCAGTTCGACTTGGGGGGGTACTGAGCAGTTCTTC
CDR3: CASSSTWGGTEQFF

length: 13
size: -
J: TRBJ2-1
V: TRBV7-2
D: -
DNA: TGTGCCAGCAACTATGGTCTTATTAGTGAGCAGTTCTTC
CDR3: CASNYGLISEQFF

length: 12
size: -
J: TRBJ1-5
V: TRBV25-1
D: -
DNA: TGTGCCAGCAGTGAAGGCGCTGGGCCCCAGCATTTT
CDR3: CASSEGAGPQHF

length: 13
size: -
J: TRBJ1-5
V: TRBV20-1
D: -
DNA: TGCAGTGCTCGTTCCGGGGGGAATCAGCCCCAGCATTTT
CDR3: CSARSGGNQPQHF

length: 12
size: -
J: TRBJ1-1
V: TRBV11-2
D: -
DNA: TGTGCCAGCAGCTCTAACTCCCGGTCAGCTTTCTTT
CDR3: CASSSNSRSAFF

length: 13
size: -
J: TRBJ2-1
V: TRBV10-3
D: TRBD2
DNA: TGTGCCATCAGCTCTGGACTAGAGAATGAGCAGTTCTTC
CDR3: CAISSGLENEQFF

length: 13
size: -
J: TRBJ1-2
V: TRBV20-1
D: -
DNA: TGCAGTGCTAGAGTTGGGGGAAACTATGGCTACACCTTC
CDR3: CSARVGGNYGYTF

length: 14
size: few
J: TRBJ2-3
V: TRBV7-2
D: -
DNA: TGTGCCTTAGGGACACGTATAGGCACAGATACGCAGTATTTT
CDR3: CALGTRIGTDTQYF

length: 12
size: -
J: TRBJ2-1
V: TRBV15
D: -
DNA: TGTGCCACCAGCAGAGGTGAAAGGGAGCAGTTCTTC
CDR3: CATSRGEREQFF

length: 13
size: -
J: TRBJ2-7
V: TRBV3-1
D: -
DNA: TGTGCCAGCAGCCAGGGTCATAGCGCCGAGCAGTACTTC
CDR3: CASSQGHSAEQYF

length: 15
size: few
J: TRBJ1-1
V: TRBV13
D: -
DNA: TGTGCCGCCAGCAGCTCGGGGGCAGGGCGTACTGAAGCTTTCTTT
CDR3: CAASSSGAGRTEAFF

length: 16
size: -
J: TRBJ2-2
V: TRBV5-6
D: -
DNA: TGTGCCAGCAGCTTGCTGGTAACACGCGAGACCGGGGAGCTGTTTTTT
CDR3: CASSLLVTRETGELFF

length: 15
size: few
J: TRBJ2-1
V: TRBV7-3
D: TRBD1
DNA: TGTGCCAGCAGCTTACGACAGGGGGCGGATAATGAGCAGTTCTTC
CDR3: CASSLRQGADNEQFF

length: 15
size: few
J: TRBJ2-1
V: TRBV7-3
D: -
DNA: TGTGCCAGCAGCTTCCCCGGGACTCTCTACAATGAGCAGTTCTTC
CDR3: CASSFPGTLYNEQFF

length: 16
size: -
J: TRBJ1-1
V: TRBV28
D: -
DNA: TGTGCCAGCAGTTTATGTGCGGGTGACCCGCGTTTTGAAGCTTTCTTT
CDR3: CASSLCAGDPRFEAFF

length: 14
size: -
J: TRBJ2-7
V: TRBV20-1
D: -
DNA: TGCAGTGCTAGCCGGAGAGGTCGGCACTACGAGCAGTACTTC
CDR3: CSASRRGRHYEQYF

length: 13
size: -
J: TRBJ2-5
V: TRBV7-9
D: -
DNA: TGTGCCAGCAGGGCCTGGGGGCGAAAGACCCAGTACTTC
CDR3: CASRAWGRKTQYF

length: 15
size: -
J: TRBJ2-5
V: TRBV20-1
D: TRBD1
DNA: TGCAGTGCTAGAGATCGTGGCAGGGGGCAAGAGACCCAGTACTTC
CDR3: CSARDRGRGQETQYF

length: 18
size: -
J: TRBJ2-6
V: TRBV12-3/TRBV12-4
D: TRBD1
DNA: TGTGCCAGCAGCCCCATTGGACAGGCCAACTCTGGGGCCAACGTCCTGACTTTC
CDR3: CASSPIGQANSGANVLTF

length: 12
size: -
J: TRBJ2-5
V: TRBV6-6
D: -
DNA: TGTGCCAGCGGGCCCTTACAAGACACCCAGTACTTC
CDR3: CASGPLQDTQYF